Reported below is one TCR beta chain. The data were obtained in a study of radiotherapy plus CTLA-4 blockade in lung cancer. In the study overall: The study recorded objective responses in 15% to 20% of patients and disease control in 31%.

TCRdb keeps only in-frame clones here, not all; method: immunoSEQ multiplex PCR. The table records some 90,000 clones, 86% of them present only once. The germline CDR1 and CDR2 sequences are PRHDT and FYEKMQ (reference sequence). V trimming: 4 bases; J trimming: 1 base; junction bases outside the gene matches: 7. The CDR3 totals 18 residues. The V gene is TRBV13, the J gene TRBJ2-4; 13 positions match TRBD2. This clonotype originated in a human donor with non-small cell lung cancer who had a partial response to radiotherapy plus ipilimumab. Sequences were derived from peripheral blood, sampled from a patient treated with radiotherapy plus ipilimumab. CDR3 bases: TGTGCCAGCAGCTCACGGACTAGCGGGAGTTGGGCCAAAAACATTCAGTACTTC. Its translation: CASSSRTSGSWAKNIQYF.